The source of this T cell receptor beta chain is a study of blood T cell repertoires in COVID-19. Study in general: Samples of COVID-19 (acute and convalescent) were obtained from the United States, Italy and Spain.

Original processing notes: How many nucleated cells were present was estimated from reference gene primer amplification. TCRdb's table, derived via immunoSEQ multiplex PCR, lists solely in-frame clones and lacks some. That table furnishes V, J and clone size, whereas the DNA furnished D and trimming. Of 60,000 to 80,000 clones listed, approximately 86% were seen once; the top ten hold 0.9% to 1.2%. The CDR3 runs to 14 residues. Germline V lookup: CDR1 LGHNT, CDR2 FRNRAP. V dropped 1 base and J dropped 9; count of bases not matched to a gene: 2. The sequenced sample consisted of peripheral blood. The receptor was isolated from a man in his 70s with acute or convalescent COVID-19. This chain connects TRBV12-5 to TRBJ1-6; 8 bases are shared with TRBD1. The CDR3 here is CASGLAGGSSPLHF. The CDR3 bases are TGTGCTAGTGGTTTGGCAGGGGGCAGTTCACCCCTCCACTTT.